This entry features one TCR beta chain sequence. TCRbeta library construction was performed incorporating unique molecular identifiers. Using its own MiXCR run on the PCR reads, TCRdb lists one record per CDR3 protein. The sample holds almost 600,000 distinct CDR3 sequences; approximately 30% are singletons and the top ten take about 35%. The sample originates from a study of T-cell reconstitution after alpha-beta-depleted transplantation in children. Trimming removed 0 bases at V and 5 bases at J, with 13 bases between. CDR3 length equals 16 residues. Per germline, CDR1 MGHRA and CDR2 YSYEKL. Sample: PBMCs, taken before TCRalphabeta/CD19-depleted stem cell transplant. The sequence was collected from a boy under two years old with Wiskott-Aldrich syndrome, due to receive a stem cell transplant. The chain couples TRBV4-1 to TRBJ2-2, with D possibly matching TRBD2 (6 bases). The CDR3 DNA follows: TGCGCCAGCAGCCAAGATGGAGGGATAGGAACCGGGGAGCTGTTTTTT. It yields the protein CASSQDGGIGTGELFF.